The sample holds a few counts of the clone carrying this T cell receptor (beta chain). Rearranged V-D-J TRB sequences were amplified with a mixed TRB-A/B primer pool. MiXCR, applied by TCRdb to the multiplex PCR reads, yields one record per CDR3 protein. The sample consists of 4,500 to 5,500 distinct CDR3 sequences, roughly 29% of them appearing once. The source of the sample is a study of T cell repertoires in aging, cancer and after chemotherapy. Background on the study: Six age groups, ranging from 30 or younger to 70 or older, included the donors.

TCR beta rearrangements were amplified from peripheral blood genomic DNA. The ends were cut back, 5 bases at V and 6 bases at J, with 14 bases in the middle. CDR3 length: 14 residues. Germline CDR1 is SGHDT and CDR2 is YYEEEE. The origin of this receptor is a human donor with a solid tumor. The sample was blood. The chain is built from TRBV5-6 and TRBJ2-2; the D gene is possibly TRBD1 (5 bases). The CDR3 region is CASRRRAASGELFF. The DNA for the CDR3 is TGTGCCAGCAGACGCAGGGCAGCTTCCGGGGAGCTGTTTTTT.